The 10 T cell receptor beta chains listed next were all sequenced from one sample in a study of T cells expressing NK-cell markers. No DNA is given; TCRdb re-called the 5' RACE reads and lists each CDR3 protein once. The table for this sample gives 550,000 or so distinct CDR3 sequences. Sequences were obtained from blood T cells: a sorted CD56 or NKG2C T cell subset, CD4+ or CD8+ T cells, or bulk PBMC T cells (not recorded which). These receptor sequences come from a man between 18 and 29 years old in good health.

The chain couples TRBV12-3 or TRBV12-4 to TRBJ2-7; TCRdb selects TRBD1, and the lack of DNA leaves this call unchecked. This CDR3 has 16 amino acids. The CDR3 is CASNTLRDRGTYEQYF.

The CDR3 protein is CASSFLDRNTGELFF. J is TRBJ2-2 and V is TRBV12-3 or TRBV12-4; with no DNA, the TCRdb D assignment of TRBD1 cannot be verified. The CDR3 sequence is 15 residues long.

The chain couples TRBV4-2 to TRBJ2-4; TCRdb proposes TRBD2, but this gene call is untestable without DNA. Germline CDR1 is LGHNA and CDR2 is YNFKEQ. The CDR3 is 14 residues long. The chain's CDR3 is CASSQGGSGNIQYF.

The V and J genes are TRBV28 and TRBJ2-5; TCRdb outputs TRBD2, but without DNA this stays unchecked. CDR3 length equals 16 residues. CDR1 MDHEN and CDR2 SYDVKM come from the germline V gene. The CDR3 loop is CASSPDSGSGQETQYF.

The CDR3: CASSLRRTSGRKETQYF. V usage is TRBV6-2 or TRBV6-3 and J usage is TRBJ2-5; TCRdb reports TRBD2, a call that lacks DNA to check it against. The CDR3 runs to 17 residues. Germline V lookup: CDR1 MNHEY, CDR2 SVGEGT.

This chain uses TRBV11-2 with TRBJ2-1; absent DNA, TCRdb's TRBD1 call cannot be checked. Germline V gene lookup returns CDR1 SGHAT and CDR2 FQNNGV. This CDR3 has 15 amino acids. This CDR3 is CASNEGGPAYNEQFF.

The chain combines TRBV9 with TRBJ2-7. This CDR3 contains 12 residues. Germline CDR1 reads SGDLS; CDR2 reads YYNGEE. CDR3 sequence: CASSVANTEQYF.

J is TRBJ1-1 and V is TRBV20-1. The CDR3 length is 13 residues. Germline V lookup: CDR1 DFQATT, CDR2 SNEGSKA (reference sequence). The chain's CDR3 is CSATKQLNTEAFF.

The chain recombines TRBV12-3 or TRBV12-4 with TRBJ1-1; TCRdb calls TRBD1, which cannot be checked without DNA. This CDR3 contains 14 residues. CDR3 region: CASSRTGPNTEAFF.

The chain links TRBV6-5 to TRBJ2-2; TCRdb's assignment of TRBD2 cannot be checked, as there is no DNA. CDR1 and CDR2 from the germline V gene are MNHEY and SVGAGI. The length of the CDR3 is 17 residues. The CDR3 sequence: CASSYPPMYRGTGELFF.